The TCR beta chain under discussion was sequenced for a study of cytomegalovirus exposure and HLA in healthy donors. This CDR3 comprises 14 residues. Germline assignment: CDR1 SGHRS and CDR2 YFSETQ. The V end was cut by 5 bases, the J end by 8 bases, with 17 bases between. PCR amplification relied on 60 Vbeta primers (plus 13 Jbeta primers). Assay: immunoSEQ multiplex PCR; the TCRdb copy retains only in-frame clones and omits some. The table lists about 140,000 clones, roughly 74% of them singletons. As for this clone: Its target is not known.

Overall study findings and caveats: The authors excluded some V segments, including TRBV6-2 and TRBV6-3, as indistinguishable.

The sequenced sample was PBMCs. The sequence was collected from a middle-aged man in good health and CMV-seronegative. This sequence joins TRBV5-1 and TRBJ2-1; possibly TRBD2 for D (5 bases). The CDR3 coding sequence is TGCGCCAGCAGTGTATGGGAGAGGATCCATGAGCAGTTCTTC. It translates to CASSVWERIHEQFF.